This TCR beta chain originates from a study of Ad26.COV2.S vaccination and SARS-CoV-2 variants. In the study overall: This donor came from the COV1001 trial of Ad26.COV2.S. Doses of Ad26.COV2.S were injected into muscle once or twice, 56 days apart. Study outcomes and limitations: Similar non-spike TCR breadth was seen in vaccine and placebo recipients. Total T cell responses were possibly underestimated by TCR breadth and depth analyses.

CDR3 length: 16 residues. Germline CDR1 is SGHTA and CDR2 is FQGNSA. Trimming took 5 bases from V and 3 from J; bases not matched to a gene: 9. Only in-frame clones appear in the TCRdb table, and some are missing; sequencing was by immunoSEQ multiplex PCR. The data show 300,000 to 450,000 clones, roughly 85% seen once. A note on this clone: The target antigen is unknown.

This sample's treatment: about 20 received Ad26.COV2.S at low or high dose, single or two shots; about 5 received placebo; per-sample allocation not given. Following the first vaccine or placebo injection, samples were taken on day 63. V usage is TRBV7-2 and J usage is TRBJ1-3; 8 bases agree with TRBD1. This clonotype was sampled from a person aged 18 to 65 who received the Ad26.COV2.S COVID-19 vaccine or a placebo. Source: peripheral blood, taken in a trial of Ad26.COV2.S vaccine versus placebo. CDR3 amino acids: CASSGSQGAGGNTIYF. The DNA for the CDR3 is TGTGCCAGCAGCGGATCCCAGGGGGCAGGTGGAAACACCATATATTTT.